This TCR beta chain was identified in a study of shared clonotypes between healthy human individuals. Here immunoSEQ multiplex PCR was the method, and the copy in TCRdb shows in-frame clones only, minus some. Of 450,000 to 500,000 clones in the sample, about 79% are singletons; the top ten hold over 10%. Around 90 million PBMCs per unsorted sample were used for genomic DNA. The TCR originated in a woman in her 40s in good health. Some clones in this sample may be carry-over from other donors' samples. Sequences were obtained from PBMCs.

The CDR3 region is CASSLTGTRTDTQYF. The CDR3 nucleotides read TGTGCCAGCAGCTTAACCGGGACTCGCACAGATACGCAGTATTTT. This sequence joins TRBV7-3 and TRBJ2-3; tentatively, D is TRBD2 (6 bases). Trimming shortened V by 0 bases and J by 1 base, and 8 bases separated the two germline ends. The CDR3 length is 15 residues. Per the germline V gene, CDR1 is SGHTA and CDR2 is FQGTGA.